This TCR beta chain is drawn from a study of memory CD4+ T cells and cytomegalovirus serostatus. This clone was seen a handful of times. Data came from immunoSEQ multiplex PCR; TCRdb stores just in-frame clones and leaves some out. Of 80,000 or so clones in the sample, roughly 80% were seen once. The sort gate was single viable CD3+CD4+CD8-CD45RO+ cells for memory CD4+ T cells. Germline V gene data show CDR1 as SGHVS and CDR2 as FQNEAQ. Trimming stripped 1 base from V and 5 bases from J, with 6 bases between. The CDR3 sequence is 13 residues long. V gene TRBV7-8 combines with J gene TRBJ2-1; D is unclear. The specimen was memory CD4+ T cells from blood. The clonotype originates from an adult in good health and CMV-seropositive. CDR3 coding DNA: TGTGCCAGCAGCTTAGAATCCAACAATGAGCAGTTCTTC. This codes for CASSLESNNEQFF.